This TCR beta chain was found in a study of identical twins. Worth noting for this clonotype: The antigen remains unidentified.

A single record per CDR3 protein comes from TCRdb applying MiXCR to the 5' RACE reads. The sample gives approximately 620,000 distinct CDR3 sequences, less than 10% of which show up once; more than 0.75% is in the top ten. Trimming at V came to 5 bases and at J to 6 bases, leaving 8 bases not matched to a gene. The CDR3 is 14 amino acids. Germline-derived CDR1 and CDR2 are MNHNS and SASEGT. Study conclusions and caveats: Compared with models, monozygotic twins showed more out-of-frame TCR alpha sharing.

This sample also belongs to another study, concerning yellow fever vaccine responses in identical twins.

The V call is TRBV6-1, the J call TRBJ2-7; the match to TRBD2 covers 9 bases. The receptor's source is a woman between 18 and 30 years old in good health. Sequencing was done on a sample of PBMCs. Written as DNA, the CDR3 is TGTGCCAGCAGTCTATCTTCTAGCGGGATCGAGCAGTACTTC. Protein: CASSLSSSGIEQYF.